This T cell receptor beta chain appears in the sequencing data of a study of shared clonotypes between healthy human individuals. The data were produced by immunoSEQ multiplex PCR, yet TCRdb's version contains in-frame clones alone and is incomplete. The sample has around 320,000 clones; around 86% are singletons. The CDR3 runs to 16 residues. The receptor's source is a man between 18 and 29 years old in good health. The chain recombines TRBV21-1 with TRBJ2-4; the table's D gene call, TRBD2, was not cross checked with the DNA. TRBV21-1 is noted as a pseudogene. Sequences were obtained from memory CD8+ T cells sorted from blood. Subset denoted: CD45RO+ cells pooled with CCR7-negative TemRA cells. CDR3 amino acids: CASSTQGGLAKNIQYF. CDR3 nucleotide sequence: TGTGCCAGCAGCACCCAGGGAGGCCTGGCCAAAAACATTCAGTACTTC.